The entry below describes one T cell receptor (beta chain). Repertoires were generated with immunoSEQ multiplex PCR, while TCRdb's copy carries only in-frame clones and drops some. Of nearly 55,000 clones listed, 84% are singletons. The data originate from a study of T cell clones after liver transplantation. On the study more broadly: Pre-transplant mixed lymphocyte reactions yielded third-party-reactive TCRbeta sequences as comparators for graft-donor-reactive sequences. Apart from three HCV-positive recipients, transplants were for non-autoimmune, non-viral reasons.

Thawed unstimulated PBMCs were FACS-sorted by CD3, CD4 and CD8 into two populations. The V gene end was trimmed by 5 bases and the J gene end by 7 bases; junction bases not matched to a gene: 14. The V gene's germline CDR1 is KGHSH and CDR2 LQKENI. This CDR3 spans 16 amino acids. The source was CD4+ T cells from blood, collected before liver transplant. The V call is TRBV18, the J call TRBJ2-1; the match to TRBD2 covers 7 bases. The receptor's source is a human donor who received a liver transplant. The chain's CDR3 is CASSSSGSGNPNEQFF. The CDR3 DNA follows: TGTGCCAGCTCATCCTCGGGGAGCGGGAATCCAAATGAGCAGTTCTTC.